The next 3 T cell receptor beta chains were all read from a single sample in a study of T-cell memory formation after mild COVID-19. TCRdb reprocessed the 5' RACE reads with MiXCR, giving one entry per CDR3 protein. The sample contains 250,000 to 350,000 distinct CDR3 sequences, around 15% of which appear only once. Sequenced: PBMCs or a T cell subset sorted from them (not recorded which). The receptors stem from a man aged 18 to 30 who had mild COVID-19 (a few samples of this study predate the infection). Cell type and time point are not known.

The rearrangement uses TRBV28 and TRBJ2-3, with TRBD1 matching 10 bases. There are 16 residues in the CDR3. Germline V gene lookup returns CDR1 MDHEN and CDR2 SYDVKM. With 6 bases clipped from V and 4 bases from J, the junction kept 10 bases outside the gene matches. The DNA for the CDR3 is TGTGCCAGCAGCTCTGGACAGGGGGTTACCCCAGATACGCAGTATTTT. This sequence encodes CASSSGQGVTPDTQYF.

This chain links TRBV7-2 with TRBJ2-3; weak D call: TRBD1 (5 bases). Per germline, CDR1 SGHTA and CDR2 FQGNSA. The CDR3 contains 15 residues. Trimming took off 2 bases at V and 5 bases at J, with 14 bases between the two ends. The CDR3 spells CASSLSQGVRDTQYF. CDR3 nucleotides: TGTGCCAGCAGCTTAAGTCAAGGGGTCAGAGATACGCAGTATTTT.

The CDR3 sequence: CASRSGTVYGYTF. The CDR3 DNA is TGTGCCAGCAGGTCAGGGACCGTATATGGCTACACCTTC. The rearrangement joins TRBV6-5 to TRBJ1-2; tentative D call: TRBD1 (5 bases). The CDR3 consists of 13 residues. Germline CDR1 reads MNHEY; CDR2 reads SVGAGI. Trimming cost V 6 bases and J 5 bases, with 13 bases left between them.